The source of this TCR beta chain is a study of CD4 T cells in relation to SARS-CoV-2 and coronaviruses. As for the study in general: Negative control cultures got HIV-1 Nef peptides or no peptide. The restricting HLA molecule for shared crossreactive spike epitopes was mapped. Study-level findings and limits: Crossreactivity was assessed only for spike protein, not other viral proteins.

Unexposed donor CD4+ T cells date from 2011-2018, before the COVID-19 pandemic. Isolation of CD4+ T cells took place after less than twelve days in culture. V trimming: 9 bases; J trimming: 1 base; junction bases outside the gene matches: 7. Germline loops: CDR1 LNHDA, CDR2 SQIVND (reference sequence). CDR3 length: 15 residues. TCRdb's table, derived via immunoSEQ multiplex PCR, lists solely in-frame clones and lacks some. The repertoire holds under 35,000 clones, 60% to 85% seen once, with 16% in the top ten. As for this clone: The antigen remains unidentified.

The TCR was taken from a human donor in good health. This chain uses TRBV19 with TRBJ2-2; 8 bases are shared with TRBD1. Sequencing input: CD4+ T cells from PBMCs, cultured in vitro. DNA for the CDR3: TGTGCCAGCCGCCAGGGGACAGGGAACACCGGGGAGCTGTTTTTT. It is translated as CASRQGTGNTGELFF.